This T cell receptor beta chain was recovered during a study of shared clonotypes between healthy human individuals. Study-wide results and limits: A handful of donors had around 5% of their naive CD4 clonotypes in common.

Details on this clone: The antigen remains unidentified.

The study separated CD4+ cells into CD45RA+ naive and CD45RA-negative memory subsets. Repertoires were generated with immunoSEQ multiplex PCR, while TCRdb's copy carries only in-frame clones and drops some. Of 850,000 to 1,200,000 clones in the sample, around 74% were seen once. With V trimmed by 4 bases and J by 0 bases, 7 bases remained unmatched. Germline CDR1 and CDR2: SGHVS and FNYEAQ. The CDR3 runs 16 residues. This receptor was identified in a man in his late teens or twenties in good health. This chain links TRBV7-6 with TRBJ1-2, with 8 bases that match TRBD1. Sequencing used memory CD4+ T cells sorted from blood. As for subset: CD45RA-negative fraction. The CDR3, as DNA: TGTGCCAGCAGCTCTGGGATGACAGGGGCTAACTATGGCTACACCTTC. Translation gives CASSSGMTGANYGYTF.